The text below deals with one T cell receptor beta chain. Its antigen is not known. The primer mix had 60 Vbeta and 13 Jbeta primers. Repertoires were generated with immunoSEQ multiplex PCR, while TCRdb's copy carries only in-frame clones and drops some. The sample holds under 200,000 clones, roughly four fifths seen once. This sample stems from a study of cytomegalovirus exposure and HLA in healthy donors. Study-level findings and limits: The study had only CMV serostatus as immune exposure information. Likely technical artifact: a cluster of highly shared sequence variants. Follow-up analysis later connected one missense variant in DCLRE1C with trimming of TCR beta V- and J-genes.

The V gene end was trimmed by 5 bases and the J gene end by 1 base; junction bases not matched to a gene: 9. The CDR3 consists of 16 residues. Germline values: CDR1 SGHTA, CDR2 FQGTGA. The receptor was isolated from a woman aged 50 to 65 in good health and CMV-seronegative. The chain is built from TRBV7-3 and TRBJ2-3; 7 nucleotides line up with TRBD2. The sequenced material came from PBMCs. The CDR3 sequence: CASSLSGAGGTDTQYF. In nucleotides, the CDR3 is TGTGCCAGCAGCCTCAGCGGGGCGGGGGGCACAGATACGCAGTATTTT.